This paragraph covers one T cell receptor beta chain sequence. Its antigen is undetermined. This entry belongs to a study of cytomegalovirus exposure and HLA in healthy donors. Per the germline V gene, CDR1 is DFQATT and CDR2 is SNEGSKA (reference sequence). The CDR3 loop spans 11 amino acids. Trimming removed 4 bases at V and 4 bases at J, with 8 bases between. The primer mix had 60 Vbeta and 13 Jbeta primers. Sequenced by immunoSEQ multiplex PCR; TCRdb stores in-frame clones only, minus some. The sample has 150,000 to 200,000 clones, 70% to 80% seen once. General study results and limits: Most subjects' HLA-A and HLA-B alleles were reportedly predicted from TCR beta sequences.

The chain recombines TRBV20-1 with TRBJ2-7; D is perhaps TRBD2 (5 bases). Sequencing input: PBMCs. The clonotype comes from a woman between 45 and 65 years old in good health and CMV-seronegative. CDR3 nucleotide sequence: TGCAGTGCTAACGAGGGATACGAGCAGTACTTC. Amino acid sequence: CSANEGYEQYF.